This TCR beta chain derives from a study of CD4 and CD8 cells across lung adenocarcinoma regions. Samples came from patients with localized non-small cell lung adenocarcinoma. Trimming took off 10 bases at V and 0 bases at J, with 18 bases between the two ends. Germline CDR1 and CDR2: ENHRY and SYGVKD. CDR3 length: 15 residues. TCRdb itself ran the PCR reads through MiXCR, one entry per CDR3 protein. This sample has under 15,000 distinct CDR3 sequences, with 53% found just once. The specimen was CD8+ T cells from the center of a lung tumor. The receptor was isolated from a female donor with lung adenocarcinoma. The CD4 and CD8 labels of this study may be unreliable. The rearrangement uses TRBV10-3 and TRBJ2-5, with a weak D call TRBD2 (5 bases). The CDR3: CATGFAGRNQETQYF. As DNA, the CDR3 is TGTGCCACGGGGTTCGCGGGCCGTAACCAAGAGACCCAGTACTTC.